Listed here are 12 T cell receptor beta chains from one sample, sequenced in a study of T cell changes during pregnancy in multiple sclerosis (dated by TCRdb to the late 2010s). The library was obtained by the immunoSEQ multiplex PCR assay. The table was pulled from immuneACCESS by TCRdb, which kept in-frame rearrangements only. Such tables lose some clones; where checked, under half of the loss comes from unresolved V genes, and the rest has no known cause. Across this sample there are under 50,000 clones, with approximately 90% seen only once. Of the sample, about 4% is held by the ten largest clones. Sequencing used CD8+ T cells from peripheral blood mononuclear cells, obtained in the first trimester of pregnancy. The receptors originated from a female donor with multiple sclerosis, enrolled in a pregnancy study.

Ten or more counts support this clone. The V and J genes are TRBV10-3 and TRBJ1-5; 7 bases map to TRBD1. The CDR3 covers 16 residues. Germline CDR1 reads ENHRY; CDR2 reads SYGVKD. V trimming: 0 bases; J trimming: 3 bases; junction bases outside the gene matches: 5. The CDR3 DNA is TGTGCCATCAGTGAGTCGGACAGGCGAATCAATCAGCCCCAGCATTTT. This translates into CAISESDRRINQPQHF.

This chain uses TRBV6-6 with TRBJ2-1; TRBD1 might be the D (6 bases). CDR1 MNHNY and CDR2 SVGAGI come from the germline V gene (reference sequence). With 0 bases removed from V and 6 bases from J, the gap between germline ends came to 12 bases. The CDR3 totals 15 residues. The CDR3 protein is CASSYSRTGPNEQFF. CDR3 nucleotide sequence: TGTGCCAGCAGTTACTCGAGAACAGGGCCCAATGAGCAGTTCTTC.

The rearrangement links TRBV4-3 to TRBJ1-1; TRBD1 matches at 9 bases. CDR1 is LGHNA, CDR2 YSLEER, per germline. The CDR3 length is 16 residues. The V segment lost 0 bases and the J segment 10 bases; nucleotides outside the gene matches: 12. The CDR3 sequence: CASSQEVPGQGAIAFF. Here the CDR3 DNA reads TGCGCCAGCAGCCAAGAAGTTCCGGGACAGGGAGCTATAGCTTTCTTT.

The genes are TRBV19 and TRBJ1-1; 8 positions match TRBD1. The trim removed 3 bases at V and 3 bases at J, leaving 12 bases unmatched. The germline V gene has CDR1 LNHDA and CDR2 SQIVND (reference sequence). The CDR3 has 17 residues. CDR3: CASSISLSGGKDTEAFF. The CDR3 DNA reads TGTGCCAGTAGTATCTCCTTATCAGGGGGCAAGGACACTGAAGCTTTCTTT. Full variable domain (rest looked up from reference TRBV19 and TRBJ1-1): DGGITQSPKYLFRKEGQNVTLSCEQNLNHDAMYWYRQDPGQGLRLIYYSQIVNDFQKGDIAEGYSVSREKKESFPLTVTSAQKNPTAFYLCASSISLSGGKDTEAFFGQGTRLTVV.

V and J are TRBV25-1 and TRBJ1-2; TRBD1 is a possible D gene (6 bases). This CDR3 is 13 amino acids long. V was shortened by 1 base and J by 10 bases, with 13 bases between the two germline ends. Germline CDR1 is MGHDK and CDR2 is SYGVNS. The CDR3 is CASSESAPGAYTF. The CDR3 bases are TGTGCCAGCAGTGAATCGGCCCCAGGGGCCTACACCTTC.

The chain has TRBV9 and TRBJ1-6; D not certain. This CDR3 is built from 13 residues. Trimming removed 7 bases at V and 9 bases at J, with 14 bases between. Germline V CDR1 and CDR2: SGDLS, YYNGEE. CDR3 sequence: CASSPSESSPLHF. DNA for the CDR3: TGTGCCAGCTCCCCATCTGAGAGTTCACCCCTCCACTTT.

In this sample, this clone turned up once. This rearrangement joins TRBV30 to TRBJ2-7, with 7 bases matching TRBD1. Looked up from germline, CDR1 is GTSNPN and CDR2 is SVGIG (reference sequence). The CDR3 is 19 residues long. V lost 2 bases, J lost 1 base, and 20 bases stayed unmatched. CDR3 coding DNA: TGTGCCTGGAGTCCCGACAGGGTCGGAGAGAGGTATAAGTCCTACGAGCAGTACTTC. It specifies CAWSPDRVGERYKSYEQYF.

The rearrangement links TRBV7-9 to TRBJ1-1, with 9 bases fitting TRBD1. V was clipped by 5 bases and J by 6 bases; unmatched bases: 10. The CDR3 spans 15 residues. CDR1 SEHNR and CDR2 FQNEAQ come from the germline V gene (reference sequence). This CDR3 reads CASSNPTGGSPEAFF. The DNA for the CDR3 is TGTGCCAGCAGCAATCCCACAGGGGGCTCTCCTGAAGCTTTCTTT.

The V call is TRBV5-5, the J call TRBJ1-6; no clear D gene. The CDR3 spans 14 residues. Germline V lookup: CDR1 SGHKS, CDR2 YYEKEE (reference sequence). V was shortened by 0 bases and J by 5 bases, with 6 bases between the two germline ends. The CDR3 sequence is CASSLDVDNSPLHF. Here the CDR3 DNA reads TGTGCCAGCAGCTTGGACGTAGATAATTCACCCCTCCACTTT.

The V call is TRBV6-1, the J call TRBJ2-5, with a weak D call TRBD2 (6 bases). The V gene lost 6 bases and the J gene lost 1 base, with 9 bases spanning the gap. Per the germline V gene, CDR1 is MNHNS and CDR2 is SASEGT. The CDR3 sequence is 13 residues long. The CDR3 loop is CASSRDFQETQYF. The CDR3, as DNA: TGTGCCAGCAGCCGGGACTTCCAAGAGACCCAGTACTTC.

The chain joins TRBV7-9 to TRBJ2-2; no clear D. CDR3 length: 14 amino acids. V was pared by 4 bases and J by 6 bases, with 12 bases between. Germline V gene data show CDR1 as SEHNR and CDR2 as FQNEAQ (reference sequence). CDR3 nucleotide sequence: TGTGCCAGCAGCTCCCGGTCGGCGGCCGGGGAGCTGTTTTTT. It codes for CASSSRSAAGELFF.

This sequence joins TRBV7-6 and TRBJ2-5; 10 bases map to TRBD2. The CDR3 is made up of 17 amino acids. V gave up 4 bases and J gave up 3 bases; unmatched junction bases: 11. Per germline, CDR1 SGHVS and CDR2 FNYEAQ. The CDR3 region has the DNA TGTGCCAGCAGCTATCGACTAGCGGGTCTGGAGGAAGAGACCCAGTACTTC. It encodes CASSYRLAGLEEETQYF.